This is a list of T cell receptor beta chains from one sample in a study of T cells in Graves' hyperthyroidism and ophthalmopathy. From the multiplex PCR reads, TCRdb called clonotypes with MiXCR, one entry per CDR3 protein. Among hundreds of thousands of distinct CDR3 sequences listed, less than 20% were seen once. The sequenced sample consisted of blood. Source of these receptors: a middle-aged man with Graves' ophthalmopathy. CDR3s include the opening cysteine and the closing phenylalanine or tryptophan. The D gene is left open where the match is weak. Size tells how often a clone was seen (once, few, many) or the class of an expanded clone, and some rows leave it out.

size,J,D,V,DNA,CDR3
few,TRBJ2-7,-,TRBV7-6,TGTGCCAGCAGCTTAGGCGGGGCCTCCTCCTACGGGCAGTACTTC,CASSLGGASSYGQYF
few,TRBJ1-6,-,TRBV9,TGTGCCAGCAGCGTAGCGGGGACAAATAATTCACCCCTCCACTTT,CASSVAGTNNSPLHF
many,TRBJ2-1,-,TRBV7-2,TGTGCCAGCAGCCCTGGGTTTCCTAATGAGCAGTTCTTC,CASSPGFPNEQFF
-,TRBJ1-5,-,TRBV28,TGTGCCAGCAGACTCTACCCGTACGGGGGCGATCAGCCCCAGCATTTT,CASRLYPYGGDQPQHF
few,TRBJ2-1,-,TRBV27,TGTGCCAGCAGTTTTCCAAATTTAAATGAGCAGTTCTTC,CASSFPNLNEQFF
few,TRBJ2-1,-,TRBV9,TGTGCCAGCAGCGGGGTCGGCGTGTATGAGCAGTTCTTC,CASSGVGVYEQFF
few,TRBJ2-3,-,TRBV14,TGTGCCAGCAGAAGAAGCACCGCAGGCACAGATACGCAGTATTTT,CASRRSTAGTDTQYF
-,TRBJ2-3,TRBD1,TRBV29-1,TGCAGCGTTTTCGGACAGGGAGTTAATACGCAGTATTTT,CSVFGQGVNTQYF
many,TRBJ2-3,-,TRBV12-5,TGTGCTAGTGCTTGGCTTCCTAGCACAGATACGCAGTATTTT,CASAWLPSTDTQYF
many,TRBJ2-7,-,TRBV27,TGTGCCAGCGGGACTGGAGTAGACGAGCAGTACTTC,CASGTGVDEQYF
-,TRBJ2-5,-,TRBV19,TGTGCCAGTAGTATCAGCATTTCCGAGACCCAGTACTTC,CASSISISETQYF
few,TRBJ2-1,TRBD2,TRBV12-3/TRBV12-4,TGTGCCAGCAGTTTTTCTAGCGGGAGAGGATGGCAGTTCTTC,CASSFSSGRGWQFF
few,TRBJ1-5,-,TRBV6-5,TGTGCCAGCAGTTACTCCGGGATCAATCAGCCCCAGCATTTT,CASSYSGINQPQHF
few,TRBJ2-7,-,TRBV19,TGTGCCAGTAGTACCGACTCGCGGGGATGGGTTGGGCAGTACTTC,CASSTDSRGWVGQYF
-,TRBJ2-5,TRBD1,TRBV11-2,TGTGCCAGCAGCTTACATTGGACAGGGGGGAGCCAGTACTTC,CASSLHWTGGSQYF
few,TRBJ2-1,-,TRBV7-9,TGTGCCAGCAGCCCAGGAGAGTACTACAATGAGCAGTTCTTC,CASSPGEYYNEQFF
few,TRBJ2-1,-,TRBV11-2,TGTGCCAGCAGCTTAGGGGACTTCCCTAGTGAGCAGTTCTTC,CASSLGDFPSEQFF
-,TRBJ2-2,TRBD1,TRBV13,TGTGCCAGCAGCTTCAATACAGGGGGCGGCGACGGGGAGCTGTTTTTT,CASSFNTGGGDGELFF
-,TRBJ1-2,TRBD1,TRBV30,TGTGCCTGGACCCCTCAGGGGGACTATGGCTACACCTTC,CAWTPQGDYGYTF
-,TRBJ2-5,-,TRBV29-1,TGCAGCGTTGTACGGGAGACCCAGTACTTC,CSVVRETQYF
-,TRBJ2-6,-,TRBV27,TGTGCCAGCAGAGGCAATCCTGGGGCCAACGTCCTGACTTTC,CASRGNPGANVLTF
few,TRBJ2-1,-,TRBV20-1,TGCAGTGCTAGAGAACCCCCCCCTAGCCCGCAGTTCTTC,CSAREPPPSPQFF
-,TRBJ1-3,-,TRBV7-8,TGTGCCAGCAGAGGATACTCTGGAAACACCATATATTTT,CASRGYSGNTIYF
-,TRBJ2-5,-,TRBV9,TGTGCCAGCAGCTACTCGGAGGGGGCGGGGGAGACCCAGTACTTC,CASSYSEGAGETQYF
many,TRBJ1-2,-,TRBV6-1,TGTGCCAGCAATTCCTGGGGGGACGCTAACTATGGCTACACCTTC,CASNSWGDANYGYTF
-,TRBJ2-5,TRBD2,TRBV11-2,TGTGCCAGCGGATACCCCCCTACCGGGACTAGCGGGAGGGGTTCAGAGACCCAGTACTTC,CASGYPPTGTSGRGSETQYF
many,TRBJ2-7,-,TRBV20-1,TGCAGTGCTAGGCCCCGAAGCCATTACGAGCAGTACTTC,CSARPRSHYEQYF
many,TRBJ2-7,-,TRBV2,TGTGCCAGCAGTGAACGGTACGAGCAGTACTTC,CASSERYEQYF